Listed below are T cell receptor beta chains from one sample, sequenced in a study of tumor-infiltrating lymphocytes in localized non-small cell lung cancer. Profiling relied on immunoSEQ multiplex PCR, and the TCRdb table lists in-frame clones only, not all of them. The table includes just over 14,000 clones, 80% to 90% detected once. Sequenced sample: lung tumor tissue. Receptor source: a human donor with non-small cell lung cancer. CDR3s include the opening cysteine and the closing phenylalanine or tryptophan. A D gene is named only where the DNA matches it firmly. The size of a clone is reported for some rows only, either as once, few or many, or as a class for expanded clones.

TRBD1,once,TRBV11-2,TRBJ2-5,TGTGCCAGCAGCTTAGTCAGGGGGATAATTGAGACCCAGTACTTC,CASSLVRGIIETQYF
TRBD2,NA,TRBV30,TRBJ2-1,TGTGCCTGGAGTCGGCAGGCTAGCGGGGAGCAGTTCTTC,CAWSRQASGEQFF
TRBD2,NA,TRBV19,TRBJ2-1,TGTGCCAGTAGTGGAGCGGGAGCCTTTAGTGAGCAGTTCTTC,CASSGAGAFSEQFF
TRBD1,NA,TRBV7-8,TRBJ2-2,TGTGCCAGCAGCTTAGCGCGAAAACACAAACATCGACAGGGGGGGAACACCGGGGAGCTGTTTTTT,CASSLARKHKHRQGGNTGELFF
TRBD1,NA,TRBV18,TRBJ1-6,TGTGCCAGCTCACTGGGACAGGGCAGTGATTCACCCCTCCACTTT,CASSLGQGSDSPLHF
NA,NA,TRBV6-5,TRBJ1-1,TGTGCCAGCAGTTACGACGGGCCTTTTGAAGCTTTCTTT,CASSYDGPFEAFF
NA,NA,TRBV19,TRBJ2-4,TGTGCCAGTAGTATATCGGGGGCGGTAATCATTCAGTACTTC,CASSISGAVIIQYF
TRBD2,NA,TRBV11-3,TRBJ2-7,TGTGCCAGCAGCTTAGGCCTAGCGGGAGAAAGGGAGCAGTACTTC,CASSLGLAGEREQYF
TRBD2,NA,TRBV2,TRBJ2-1,TGTGCCAGCAATGCTGAGCGGGAGGGCTCAAATGAGCAGTTCTTC,CASNAEREGSNEQFF
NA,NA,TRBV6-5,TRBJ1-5,TGTGCCAGCAGACCGACGTGGCCGGGAAATCAGCCCCAGCATTTT,CASRPTWPGNQPQHF
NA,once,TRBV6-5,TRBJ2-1,TGTGCCAGCAAATCAAGCGTAAGCTCCTACAATGAGCAGTTCTTC,CASKSSVSSYNEQFF
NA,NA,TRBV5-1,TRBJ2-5,TGCGCCAGCAGCTTGGCCAGGGGGGGGGCTGTGACCCAGTACTTC,CASSLARGGAVTQYF
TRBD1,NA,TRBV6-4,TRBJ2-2,TGTGCCAGCAGTGAGGGGACAGGGGCCGGGGAGCTGTTTTTT,CASSEGTGAGELFF
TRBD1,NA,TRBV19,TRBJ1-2,TGTGCCAGTAGTATAAAGGGACAGGGAAGGGGCTACACCTTC,CASSIKGQGRGYTF
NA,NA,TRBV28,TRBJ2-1,TGTGCCAGCGACGATATGGGAGTGGGCAGTGAGCAGTTCTTC,CASDDMGVGSEQFF
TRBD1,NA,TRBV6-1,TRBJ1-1,TGTGCCAGCAGTGGGGCTGCCGGGACAGGGACTCCTGAAACTGAAGCTTTCTTT,CASSGAAGTGTPETEAFF